The 32 T cell receptor beta chains below were found in one sample sequenced in a study of blood T cell repertoires in COVID-19. TCRdb keeps only in-frame clones here, not all; method: immunoSEQ multiplex PCR. The sample comprises 4,500 to 5,000 clones, around 79% of which are singletons, and around an eighth rests with the top ten. The sample was peripheral blood. The receptor set was obtained from an older man with active COVID-19.

This chain joins TRBV5-1 and TRBJ2-5, with TRBD2 matching over 11 bases. The CDR3 spans 14 residues. CDR1 SGHRS and CDR2 YFSETQ come from the germline V gene. V gave up 0 bases and J gave up 9 bases; unmatched junction bases: 4. The chain's CDR3 is CASSLDTSGGSQYF. In DNA form, the CDR3 reads TGCGCCAGCAGCTTGGATACTAGCGGGGGCTCCCAGTACTTC.

V gene TRBV14 combines with J gene TRBJ2-5, with 8 nucleotides matching TRBD1. Germline-derived CDR1 and CDR2 are SGHDN and FVKESK. V dropped 0 bases and J dropped 6; count of bases not matched to a gene: 9. The CDR3 sequence is 16 residues long. The CDR3 protein is CASSQEWSGGVKTQYF. The CDR3 DNA follows: TGTGCCAGCAGCCAAGAATGGTCAGGGGGCGTTAAGACCCAGTACTTC.

V usage is TRBV19 and J usage is TRBJ2-2; weak D call: TRBD1 (5 bases). The CDR3 totals 14 residues. Deletions cut 7 bases from V and 7 bases from J, with 16 bases between. The germline gives CDR1 LNHDA, CDR2 SQIVND (reference sequence). The CDR3 protein is CASNIGPQVGELFF. In DNA, the CDR3 is TGTGCCAGTAACATTGGGCCACAGGTCGGGGAGCTGTTTTTT.

This rearrangement joins TRBV6-5 to TRBJ1-5; TRBD1 matches 7 bases. With V trimmed by 4 bases and J by 3 bases, 3 bases remained unmatched. The CDR3 extends over 14 amino acids. CDR1 and CDR2 (germline): MNHEY, SVGAGI. CDR3 DNA: TGTGCCAGCAGTTTGGGACAGCACAATCAGCCCCAGCATTTT. Residues: CASSLGQHNQPQHF.

V is TRBV7-8 and J is TRBJ1-2; perhaps TRBD1 as D (6 bases). The CDR3 length is 15 residues. Germline CDR1 is SGHVS and CDR2 is FQNEAQ. V lost 5 bases to trimming and J lost 1 base, with 14 bases between them. CDR3 sequence reads: CASSPRGSLNYGYTF. The CDR3 coding sequence is TGTGCCAGCAGCCCGAGGGGGAGCCTTAACTATGGCTACACCTTC. The full variable domain, rest sourced from reference TRBV7-8 and TRBJ1-2, is GAGVSQSPRYKVAKRGQDVALRCDPISGHVSLFWYQQALGQGPEFLTYFQNEAQLDKSGLPSDRFFAERPEGSVSTLKIQRTQQEDSAVYLCASSPRGSLNYGYTFGSGTRLTVV.

CDR3 residues: CASRRGLGQETQYF. DNA for the CDR3: TGTGCCAGCAGAAGGGGATTAGGGCAAGAGACCCAGTACTTC. J is TRBJ2-5 and V is TRBV3-1 (or the pseudogene TRBV3-2), with D perhaps TRBD1 (5 bases). Germline CDR1 LGHDT, CDR2 YNNKEL (reference sequence). The CDR3 is 14 amino acids. V was shortened by 6 bases and J by 2 bases, with 13 bases between the two germline ends.

The chain recombines TRBV2 with TRBJ2-1; maybe TRBD2 (6 bases). V gave up 5 bases and J gave up 7 bases, with 18 bases separating them. From germline, CDR1 is SNHLY and CDR2 FYNNEI. This CDR3 contains 15 residues. This chain's CDR3 is CASSPPGSPSNEQFF. In DNA form, the CDR3 reads TGTGCCAGCAGTCCCCCCGGGAGCCCCTCGAATGAGCAGTTCTTC.

The CDR3 protein is CASWDRGNFNEQFF. As DNA, the CDR3 is TGTGCCAGTTGGGACCGGGGGAATTTCAATGAGCAGTTCTTC. The chain joins TRBV19 to TRBJ2-1, with D perhaps TRBD2 (6 bases). This CDR3 contains 14 residues. Germline values: CDR1 LNHDA, CDR2 SQIVND (reference sequence). Trimming stripped 8 bases from V and 6 bases from J, with 17 bases between.

The chain joins TRBV11-1 to TRBJ2-5; 9 bases are shared with TRBD2. V lost 4 bases to trimming and J lost 0 bases; unmatched junction nucleotides: 3. The germline CDR1 and CDR2 sequences are SGHAT and FQDESV (reference sequence). The CDR3 totals 15 residues. CDR3 sequence reads: CASSSSGVYQETQYF. CDR3 in DNA: TGTGCCAGCAGCTCTAGCGGGGTCTACCAAGAGACCCAGTACTTC.

This clone was seen just once. DNA for the CDR3: TGTGCCAGCTCACCACTTAGCAGGGCCGGAGAAACCGGGGAGCTGTTTTTT. Protein sequence: CASSPLSRAGETGELFF. The chain has TRBV18 and TRBJ2-2; D might be TRBD1 (5 bases). Germline V gene sequence: CDR1 KGHSH, CDR2 LQKENI. Trimming cost V 1 base and J 5 bases, with 17 bases left between them. CDR3 length: 17 amino acids. Full variable domain (outside the CDR3, taken from reference TRBV18 and TRBJ2-2): NAGVMQNPRHLVRRRGQEARLRCSPMKGHSHVYWYRQLPEEGLKFMVYLQKENIIDESGMPKERFSAEFPKEGPSILRIQQVVRGDSAAYFCASSPLSRAGETGELFFGEGSRLTVL.

This clone has a single count. The chain joins TRBV2 to TRBJ1-1; D is undetermined. This CDR3 comprises 14 residues. Trimming took 3 bases from V and 0 from J, leaving 8 bases between them. The germline gives CDR1 SNHLY, CDR2 FYNNEI. The CDR3, as DNA: TGTGCCAGCAGTGAGCGGCAGATGAACACTGAAGCTTTCTTT. Residues: CASSERQMNTEAFF.

The chain couples TRBV28 to TRBJ2-7; the match to TRBD1 covers 10 bases. Per germline, CDR1 MDHEN and CDR2 SYDVKM. V trimming: 1 base; J trimming: 6 bases; junction bases outside the gene matches: 6. CDR3 length: 15 amino acids. The CDR3 sequence: CASSLSGQGFGEQYF. CDR3 in DNA: TGTGCCAGCAGTTTATCGGGACAGGGGTTTGGCGAGCAGTACTTC.

This chain joins TRBV28 and TRBJ1-5, with D perhaps matching TRBD1 (6 bases). This CDR3 has 15 residues. Between the trimmed V and J ends, which lost 6 bases and 0 bases, there was a span of 12 bases. Germline CDR1 MDHEN, CDR2 SYDVKM. CDR3 sequence: CASRSTGNSNQPQHF. In nucleotides, the CDR3 is TGTGCCAGCAGATCCACAGGGAATAGCAATCAGCCCCAGCATTTT.

The chain links TRBV10-3 to TRBJ1-4, with a weak D call TRBD1 (5 bases). Germline CDR1 reads ENHRY; CDR2 reads SYGVKD. The CDR3 runs to 15 residues. The V end was cut by 0 bases, the J end by 5 bases, with 10 bases between. CDR3 residues: CAISESTGANEKLFF. The DNA for the CDR3 is TGTGCCATCAGTGAGTCCACAGGAGCAAATGAAAAACTGTTTTTT.

This rearrangement joins TRBV28 to TRBJ2-1, with a possible D match to TRBD1 (6 bases). Germline V gene data show CDR1 as MDHEN and CDR2 as SYDVKM. The ends were cut back, 5 bases at V and 8 bases at J, with 13 bases in the middle. This CDR3 has 13 amino acids. In DNA form, the CDR3 reads TGTGCCAGCAGTAACAGGGTTCTCGATGAGCAGTTCTTC. This sequence encodes CASSNRVLDEQFF.

This clone appeared once. This chain links TRBV7-2 with TRBJ2-2; D gene unclear. Per germline, CDR1 SGHTA and CDR2 FQGNSA. The CDR3 totals 13 residues. The germline V and J ends were trimmed by 5 bases and 6 bases, with 10 bases remaining between them. Written as DNA, the CDR3 is TGTGCCAGCAGCCAACATGCAGCCGGGGAGCTGTTTTTT. Protein product: CASSQHAAGELFF. Variable domain in full (rest from reference TRBV7-2 and TRBJ2-2): GAGVSQSPSNKVTEKGKDVELRCDPISGHTALYWYRQSLGQGLEFLIYFQGNSAPDKSGLPSDRFSAERTGGSVSTLTIQRTQQEDSAVYLCASSQHAAGELFFGEGSRLTVL.

This sequence joins TRBV28 and TRBJ2-5, with TRBD2 matching 14 bases. The V and J ends lost 7 bases and 2 bases, in that order; junction bases with no gene match: 18. Germline V CDR1 and CDR2: MDHEN, SYDVKM. The CDR3 loop spans 20 amino acids. This chain's CDR3 is CASTPPHPGLAGDRQETQYF. CDR3 bases: TGTGCCAGCACCCCCCCCCATCCGGGACTAGCGGGGGACCGGCAAGAGACCCAGTACTTC.

This clone was detected only a few times. The rearrangement joins TRBV2 to TRBJ1-5, with 8 nucleotides matching TRBD1. After removal of 1 base from V and 2 bases from J, the junction contained 10 bases not matched to a gene. This CDR3 has 18 amino acids. CDR1 is SNHLY, CDR2 FYNNEI, per germline. CDR3 DNA sequence: TGTGCCAGCAGTGAAGGTACAGGGGGGGATGCGGGCAATCAGCCCCAGCATTTT. This translates into CASSEGTGGDAGNQPQHF.

V gene TRBV6-5 combines with J gene TRBJ2-7, with 7 bases that match TRBD1. V was pared by 6 bases and J by 2 bases, with 10 bases of the junction left unmatched. Germline assignment: CDR1 MNHEY and CDR2 SVGAGI. The CDR3 spans 15 residues. The CDR3 region has the DNA TGTGCCAGCAGGAATGCCGGGACAGCCGCCTACGAGCAGTACTTC. It yields the protein CASRNAGTAAYEQYF.

The chain carries TRBV6-4 and TRBJ2-2; weak D call: TRBD1 (6 bases). Per germline, CDR1 MRHNA and CDR2 SNTAGT. This CDR3 has 17 residues. Trimming cost V 1 base and J 4 bases, with 16 bases left between them. CDR3 region: CASSDYRDTRGTGELFF. CDR3 nucleotides: TGTGCCAGCAGTGACTACCGGGACACCCGGGGCACCGGGGAGCTGTTTTTT.

The CDR3: CATFSYNEQFF. In DNA, the CDR3 is TGTGCCACCTTTTCCTACAATGAGCAGTTCTTC. This chain links TRBV19 with TRBJ2-1; D unclear. V was pared by 10 bases and J by 1 base, with 5 bases between. This CDR3 is 11 amino acids long. Germline-derived CDR1 and CDR2 are LNHDA and SQIVND (reference sequence).

This chain uses TRBV2 with TRBJ1-1; D may be TRBD1 (5 bases). This CDR3 has 13 amino acids. Trimming stripped 7 bases from V and 1 base from J, with 10 bases between. The V gene's germline CDR1 is SNHLY and CDR2 FYNNEI. The CDR3 nucleotides read TGTGCCAGCACCGGACAACAGAACACTGAAGCTTTCTTT. Its translation is CASTGQQNTEAFF.

The rearrangement joins TRBV3-1 (or the pseudogene TRBV3-2) to TRBJ2-1; the match to TRBD2 covers 14 bases. CDR1 and CDR2 (germline): LGHDT, YNNKEL (reference sequence). With 1 base clipped from V and 10 bases from J, the junction kept 0 bases outside the gene matches. The CDR3 has 14 amino acids. CDR3: CASSQGTSGGEQFF. DNA for the CDR3: TGTGCCAGCAGCCAAGGGACTAGCGGGGGGGAGCAGTTCTTC.

The rearrangement uses TRBV6-5 and TRBJ1-5; 7 bases agree with TRBD1. Germline assignment: CDR1 MNHEY and CDR2 SVGAGI. CDR3 size: 14 residues. With 6 bases clipped from V and 4 bases from J, the junction kept 6 bases outside the gene matches. Written as DNA, the CDR3 is TGTGCCAGCAGGGGACAACAGGGGAATCAGCCCCAGCATTTT. Protein: CASRGQQGNQPQHF.

V gene TRBV5-1 combines with J gene TRBJ2-5, with D possibly matching TRBD1 (6 bases). The CDR3 has 14 amino acids. V lost 7 bases and J lost 0, with 13 bases in between. Germline V gene lookup returns CDR1 SGHRS and CDR2 YFSETQ. The CDR3 reads CASGQGMYQETQYF. The CDR3 region has the DNA TGCGCCAGCGGCCAGGGGATGTACCAAGAGACCCAGTACTTC.

The gene calls are TRBV6-5 and TRBJ1-2; 7 nucleotides agree with TRBD1. The CDR3 length is 14 residues. The junction had 7 bases not matched to a gene; V was cut back by 6 bases and J by 3 bases. The germline V gene encodes CDR1 MNHEY and CDR2 SVGAGI. As DNA, the CDR3 is TGTGCCAGCAGAGGGGGCGCATTAGACTATGGCTACACCTTC. It encodes CASRGGALDYGYTF.

The chain links TRBV3-1 (or the pseudogene TRBV3-2) to TRBJ2-4, with a possible D match to TRBD1 (6 bases). The CDR3 loop spans 15 amino acids. The V gene lost 4 bases and the J gene lost 3 bases, with 13 bases spanning the gap. Per the germline V gene, CDR1 is LGHDT and CDR2 is YNNKEL (reference sequence). The CDR3 DNA sequence: TGTGCCAGCAGCCCACAGGGATTTGACAAAAACATTCAGTACTTC. Encoded protein: CASSPQGFDKNIQYF.

The chain recombines TRBV19 with TRBJ1-3; D is perhaps TRBD1 (6 bases). Germline V lookup: CDR1 LNHDA, CDR2 SQIVND (reference sequence). V lost 3 bases and J 0 bases, leaving 12 bases between the germline ends. This CDR3 spans 16 amino acids. DNA for the CDR3: TGTGCCAGTAGTATCTACTACAGGGTCTCTGGAAACACCATATATTTT. Protein product: CASSIYYRVSGNTIYF. The full variable domain, with the rest looked up from reference TRBV19 and TRBJ1-3, is DGGITQSPKYLFRKEGQNVTLSCEQNLNHDAMYWYRQDPGQGLRLIYYSQIVNDFQKGDIAEGYSVSREKKESFPLTVTSAQKNPTAFYLCASSIYYRVSGNTIYFGEGSWLTVV.

The chain is built from TRBV11-1 and TRBJ2-3; TRBD2 agrees at 10 bases. Germline CDR1 SGHAT, CDR2 FQDESV (reference sequence). V was pared by 6 bases and J by 0 bases, with 6 bases of the junction left unmatched. CDR3 size: 16 residues. The chain's CDR3 is CASRRLAGASTDTQYF. CDR3 bases: TGTGCCAGCAGACGGCTAGCGGGGGCTAGCACAGATACGCAGTATTTT.

The rearrangement joins TRBV5-1 to TRBJ1-3; the D gene is possibly TRBD1 (6 bases). The germline V gene encodes CDR1 SGHRS and CDR2 YFSETQ. V lost 0 bases and J 1 base, leaving 8 bases between the germline ends. The CDR3 is 15 residues long. CDR3 coding DNA: TGCGCCAGCAGCTTGGGACAGGAATCTGGAAACACCATATATTTT. Protein sequence: CASSLGQESGNTIYF.

Only one count was recorded for this clone. The V and J genes are TRBV7-9 and TRBJ1-1, with D possibly being TRBD1 (6 bases). With 5 bases removed from V and 6 bases from J, the gap between germline ends came to 19 bases. The CDR3 totals 15 residues. The germline V gene has CDR1 SEHNR and CDR2 FQNEAQ (reference sequence). CDR3 in DNA: TGTGCCAGCAGCCTTGCCGGGACAAGGGGCGCTGAAGCTTTCTTT. Amino acids: CASSLAGTRGAEAFF.

This clone was picked up one time. This sequence joins TRBV18 and TRBJ2-2; D is perhaps TRBD2 (7 bases). Germline values: CDR1 KGHSH, CDR2 LQKENI. V was trimmed by 3 bases and J by 5 bases, leaving 16 bases between them. The CDR3 has 16 amino acids. CDR3 in DNA: TGTGCCAGCTCACCGACTAGCCCTCAGGGGACCGGGGAGCTGTTTTTT. Translation: CASSPTSPQGTGELFF.